Shown below are 2 T cell receptor beta chains from a single sample sequenced in a study of blood T cell repertoires in COVID-19. This table comes from immunoSEQ multiplex PCR, and its TCRdb copy is limited to in-frame clones, with some not included. The sample consists of around 400,000 clones, over 75% of them appearing once. The sequencing sample was made of PBMCs or T cells enriched from blood (not recorded which). Source of these receptors: a young woman who had been exposed to COVID-19.

V and J are TRBV28 and TRBJ2-3; D perhaps matches TRBD1 (6 bases). The V end lost 5 bases, the J end lost 6 bases, and 9 bases lay between the germline ends. Germline V gives CDR1 MDHEN, CDR2 SYDVKM. The CDR3 has 12 residues. CDR3 residues: CASSRDRDTQYF. The CDR3, as DNA: TGTGCCAGCAGTCGTGACAGGGATACGCAGTATTTT. Drawing the rest from reference TRBV28 and TRBJ2-3, the complete variable domain is DVKVTQSSRYLVKRTGEKVFLECVQDMDHENMFWYRQDPGLGLRLIYFSYDVKMKEKGDIPEGYSVSREKKERFSLILESASTNQTSMYLCASSRDRDTQYFGPGTRLTVL.

Turning to this clone: Other DNA sequences in this sample translate to the same CDR3. This sequence joins TRBV28 and TRBJ2-7; TRBD1 agrees at 9 bases. Germline V gives CDR1 MDHEN, CDR2 SYDVKM. V dropped 5 bases and J dropped 1; count of bases not matched to a gene: 3. The length of the CDR3 is 14 residues. CDR3 amino acids: CASSPGQGSYEQYF. The CDR3 DNA reads TGTGCCAGCAGTCCGGGACAGGGATCCTACGAGCAGTACTTC.